A single sample gave rise to the 29 T cell receptor beta chains below, sequenced in a study of OX40 agonist ivuxolimab in advanced cancers. Some clones are missing from TCRdb's copy, which holds only in-frame ones; the method was immunoSEQ multiplex PCR. The sample consists of 70,000 to 100,000 clones, around 80% of them appearing once. This specimen consisted of CD4+ or CD8+ T cells sorted from blood, obtained in a trial of the OX40 agonist ivuxolimab. These receptors all come from an adult with an advanced solid tumor such as melanoma, head and neck, liver or kidney cancer.

In its sample, this clone was seen a few times. V gene TRBV9 combines with J gene TRBJ1-1; no reliable D call. This CDR3 spans 15 amino acids. V was shortened by 0 bases and J by 6 bases, with 15 bases between the two germline ends. Per the germline V gene, CDR1 is SGDLS and CDR2 is YYNGEE. CDR3 in amino acids: CASSVGSPEQAEAFF. CDR3 sequence (DNA): TGTGCCAGCAGCGTAGGTTCGCCGGAACAAGCTGAAGCTTTCTTT.

DNA of the CDR3: TGTGCCAGCCGGCCGGCCAGTTCACCCCTCCACTTT. Translation: CASRPASSPLHF. The chain couples TRBV27 to TRBJ1-6; D gene ambiguous. Germline V gene sequence: CDR1 MNHEY, CDR2 SMNVEV (reference sequence). The CDR3 length is 12 residues. Trimming removed 8 bases at V and 9 bases at J, with 11 bases between.

V gene TRBV4-2 combines with J gene TRBJ1-1; D ambiguous. The germline CDR1 and CDR2 sequences are LGHNA and YNFKEQ. CDR3 length: 15 residues. V was pared by 0 bases and J by 1 base, with 9 bases between. Written as DNA, the CDR3 is TGTGCCAGCAGCCAAGATGGAAATAGGAACACTGAAGCTTTCTTT. It encodes CASSQDGNRNTEAFF.

The V and J genes are TRBV7-2 and TRBJ2-6; 7 nucleotides align to TRBD2. Losses at the gene ends were 3 bases for V and 0 bases for J; bases not matched to a gene: 5. CDR3 length: 17 amino acids. Germline V gene data show CDR1 as SGHTA and CDR2 as FQGNSA. CDR3 in DNA: TGTGCCAGCAGCTTGGGGGGAGGGCGCTCTGGGGCCAACGTCCTGACTTTC. This codes for CASSLGGGRSGANVLTF.

The rearrangement uses TRBV27 and TRBJ2-3, with 10 bases fitting TRBD1. In germline, CDR1 is MNHEY, CDR2 SMNVEV (reference sequence). The CDR3 contains 15 residues. The junction had 6 bases not matched to a gene; V was cut back by 7 bases and J by 2 bases. CDR3 protein: CASTRTGGDTDTQYF. As DNA, the CDR3 is TGTGCCAGCACCCGGACAGGGGGTGACACAGATACGCAGTATTTT.

The rearrangement links TRBV7-6 to TRBJ1-4; 8 bases align to TRBD1. Germline V gene lookup returns CDR1 SGHVS and CDR2 FNYEAQ. Trimming removed 5 bases from V and 2 bases from J; junction bases left unmatched: 1. CDR3 length: 14 amino acids. The CDR3 is CASSRQGTNEKLFF. DNA of the CDR3: TGTGCCAGCAGCCGACAGGGGACTAATGAAAAACTGTTTTTT. Based on the CDR3 plus reference TRBV7-6 and TRBJ1-4, the full variable domain is GAGVSQSPRYKVTKRGQDVALRCDPISGHVSLYWYRQALGQGPEFLTYFNYEAQQDKSGLPNDRFSAERPEGSISTLTIQRTEQRDSAMYRCASSRQGTNEKLFFGSGTQLSVL.

V usage is TRBV2 and J usage is TRBJ2-3; TRBD2 matches 7 bases. CDR1 and CDR2 from the germline V gene are SNHLY and FYNNEI. The CDR3 totals 15 residues. V dropped 4 bases and J dropped 4; count of bases not matched to a gene: 8. The CDR3: CASSVDSGGSDTQYF. In DNA form, the CDR3 reads TGTGCCAGCAGTGTGGACTCCGGGGGGTCAGATACGCAGTATTTT.

The chain combines TRBV27 with TRBJ2-5; TRBD1 agrees at 7 bases. Trimming cost V 6 bases and J 7 bases; bases outside gene matches: 14. Germline loops: CDR1 MNHEY, CDR2 SMNVEV (reference sequence). There are 15 residues in the CDR3. CDR3 coding DNA: TGTGCCAGCAGATCCGGGACAGCAGAGGACCCGACCCAGTACTTC. Its translation is CASRSGTAEDPTQYF.

CDR3 protein: CASSPNEISNYGYTF. The CDR3 DNA reads TGTGCCAGCAGCCCCAACGAGATTAGTAACTATGGCTACACCTTC. The rearrangement joins TRBV5-6 to TRBJ1-2; D call uncertain. The V end was cut by 4 bases, the J end by 1 base, with 14 bases between. Germline V gives CDR1 SGHDT, CDR2 YYEEEE. There are 15 residues in the CDR3. Complete variable domain (other parts from reference TRBV5-6 and TRBJ1-2): DAGVTQSPTHLIKTRGQQVTLRCSPKSGHDTVSWYQQALGQGPQFIFQYYEEEERQRGNFPDRFSGHQFPNYSSELNVNALLLGDSALYLCASSPNEISNYGYTFGSGTRLTVV.

The chain couples TRBV7-2 to TRBJ2-3; TRBD1 matches at 11 bases. The germline CDR1 and CDR2 sequences are SGHTA and FQGNSA. The CDR3 length is 15 residues. Unmatched junction bases numbered 6, after V lost 5 bases and J lost 5 bases. The CDR3 DNA reads TGTGCCAGCAGCCCGGACAGGGGGCGTGGAGATACGCAGTATTTT. Translating gives CASSPDRGRGDTQYF.

This chain links TRBV9 with TRBJ2-3, with D perhaps matching TRBD2 (6 bases). The CDR3 length is 13 residues. With 4 bases removed from V and 5 bases from J, the gap between germline ends came to 11 bases. Germline V gives CDR1 SGDLS, CDR2 YYNGEE. The CDR3 bases are TGTGCCAGCAGCAGGGACTTTGAAGATACGCAGTATTTT. Translation: CASSRDFEDTQYF. The entire variable domain, with the rest obtained from reference TRBV9 and TRBJ2-3, is as follows: DSGVTQTPKHLITATGQRVTLRCSPRSGDLSVYWYQQSLDQGLQFLIQYYNGEERAKGNILERFSAQQFPDLHSELNLSSLELGDSALYFCASSRDFEDTQYFGPGTRLTVL.

The rearrangement links TRBV28 to TRBJ2-4, with 9 bases identical to TRBD1. Trimming took 6 bases from V and 2 from J; bases not matched to a gene: 5. The CDR3 is made up of 15 amino acids. The germline V gene has CDR1 MDHEN and CDR2 SYDVKM. The CDR3 DNA is TGTGCCAGCAGAACAGGGGGCTTGACCAAAAACATTCAGTACTTC. As protein: CASRTGGLTKNIQYF.

The chain is built from TRBV5-1 and TRBJ2-3; 15 bases align to TRBD2. There are 18 residues in the CDR3. Germline assignment: CDR1 SGHRS and CDR2 YFSETQ. After removal of 0 bases from V and 3 bases from J, the junction contained 5 bases not matched to a gene. CDR3: CASSLGTSGGAPTDTQYF. The CDR3 bases are TGCGCCAGCAGCTTGGGGACTAGCGGGGGGGCCCCGACAGATACGCAGTATTTT. The full variable domain, in which reference TRBV5-1 and TRBJ2-3 provide the parts outside the CDR3, is KAGVTQTPRYLIKTRGQQVTLSCSPISGHRSVSWYQQTPGQGLQFLFEYFSETQRNKGNFPGRFSGRQFSNSRSEMNVSTLELGDSALYLCASSLGTSGGAPTDTQYFGPGTRLTVL.

The V call is TRBV27, the J call TRBJ2-4; no clear D gene. The CDR3 runs to 13 residues. The V and J ends lost 8 bases and 0 bases respectively, with 8 bases between them. Germline lookup yields CDR1 MNHEY and CDR2 SMNVEV (reference sequence). The CDR3 sequence: CASQELAKNIQYF. The CDR3 DNA is TGTGCCAGCCAAGAGTTAGCCAAAAACATTCAGTACTTC.

This sequence joins TRBV5-8 and TRBJ2-5, with D possibly being TRBD1 (6 bases). Trimming left V 0 bases short and J 2 bases short, with 8 bases between. The CDR3 has 14 amino acids. Germline-derived CDR1 and CDR2 are SGHTS and YDEGEE. The chain's CDR3 is CASSLGTDQETQYF. In DNA, the CDR3 is TGTGCCAGCAGCTTGGGGACAGATCAAGAGACCCAGTACTTC.

The rearrangement links TRBV5-6 to TRBJ1-5; 9 bases match TRBD1. The J segment lost 4 bases and the V segment lost 3 bases, leaving 5 bases of the junction unmatched. The CDR3 consists of 15 residues. CDR1 and CDR2 (germline): SGHDT, YYEEEE. The CDR3 reads CASSSGTGNNQPQHF. In DNA, the CDR3 is TGTGCCAGCAGCTCCGGGACAGGGAATAATCAGCCCCAGCATTTT. The variable domain in full, with the rest retrieved from reference TRBV5-6 and TRBJ1-5, is DAGVTQSPTHLIKTRGQQVTLRCSPKSGHDTVSWYQQALGQGPQFIFQYYEEEERQRGNFPDRFSGHQFPNYSSELNVNALLLGDSALYLCASSSGTGNNQPQHFGDGTRLSIL.

Concerning this clone itself: The junction does not match germline at one end; this may be a read error. Other DNA sequences from this sample encode an identical CDR3 as well. The rearrangement links TRBV5-6 to TRBJ1-2; D unresolved. This CDR3 region has 12 residues. CDR1 is SGHDT and CDR2 is YYEEEE in the germline V gene. For the CDR3, the DNA is TGCGCCAGCAGCTTGGAAACCTATGGCTACACCTTC. It encodes CASSLETYGYTF.

The chain carries TRBV6-6 and TRBJ1-2; TRBD1 agrees at 9 bases. The J segment lost 5 bases and the V segment lost 6 bases, leaving 4 bases of the junction unmatched. Germline V gives CDR1 MNHNY, CDR2 SVGAGI (reference sequence). This CDR3 has 13 amino acids. CDR3 sequence (DNA): TGTGCCAGCAGGGACAGGGGAAGGTATGGCTACACCTTC. Amino acid sequence: CASRDRGRYGYTF.

V gene TRBV14 combines with J gene TRBJ2-5, with no clear D. Germline values: CDR1 SGHDN, CDR2 FVKESK. The CDR3 runs to 14 residues. V was cut by 1 base and J by 2 bases, with 8 bases left in between. This CDR3 is CASSQVMLQETQYF. The CDR3 region has the DNA TGTGCCAGCAGCCAAGTGATGTTGCAAGAGACCCAGTACTTC.

The J gene is TRBJ1-1, the V gene TRBV28, with a possible D match to TRBD1 (6 bases). With 5 bases removed from V and 0 bases from J, the gap between germline ends came to 10 bases. The germline gives CDR1 MDHEN, CDR2 SYDVKM. This CDR3 has 14 amino acids. CDR3 sequence reads: CASSPGTLNTEAFF. In DNA form, the CDR3 reads TGTGCCAGCAGTCCAGGGACACTGAACACTGAAGCTTTCTTT. The whole variable domain, remainder taken from reference TRBV28 and TRBJ1-1, is DVKVTQSSRYLVKRTGEKVFLECVQDMDHENMFWYRQDPGLGLRLIYFSYDVKMKEKGDIPEGYSVSREKKERFSLILESASTNQTSMYLCASSPGTLNTEAFFGQGTRLTVV.

The chain combines TRBV5-4 with TRBJ1-4; 8 bases map to TRBD1. This CDR3 spans 15 amino acids. V shed 4 bases and J 6 bases; nucleotides not matched to a gene: 8. Germline values: CDR1 SGHNT, CDR2 YYREEE (reference sequence). The CDR3 is CASSVSRGRDEKLFF. CDR3 nucleotide sequence: TGTGCCAGCAGCGTGAGCAGGGGGCGCGATGAAAAACTGTTTTTT.

V usage is TRBV7-2 and J usage is TRBJ2-2, with 9 bases matching TRBD1. V lost 2 bases, J lost 0 bases, and 7 bases stayed unmatched. The CDR3 spans 18 residues. CDR1 and CDR2 (germline): SGHTA, FQGNSA. In DNA, the CDR3 is TGTGCCAGCAGCTTATTCGGACAGGGGCGAACGAACACCGGGGAGCTGTTTTTT. Amino acids: CASSLFGQGRTNTGELFF.

This chain joins TRBV7-2 and TRBJ2-1; 9 bases align to TRBD1. Unmatched junction bases numbered 7, after V lost 3 bases and J lost 10 bases. CDR1 is SGHTA, CDR2 FQGNSA, per germline. This CDR3 comprises 14 residues. The CDR3 sequence is CASSFGTGHREQFF. The CDR3 DNA follows: TGTGCCAGCAGCTTCGGGACAGGGCACCGCGAGCAGTTCTTC.

The chain combines TRBV9 with TRBJ2-3; 7 nucleotides align to TRBD1. The V gene's germline CDR1 is SGDLS and CDR2 YYNGEE. J gave up 4 bases and V 3 bases, and 11 bases lay outside the gene matches. The CDR3 contains 16 residues. This chain's CDR3 is CASSERTGDYADTQYF. The CDR3 DNA is TGTGCCAGCAGCGAAAGAACAGGGGATTATGCAGATACGCAGTATTTT.

The rearrangement links TRBV23-1 to TRBJ2-5; D might be TRBD2 (6 bases). TRBV23-1 is classed as an ORF, of uncertain function. V was pared by 0 bases and J by 3 bases, with 8 bases between. The CDR3 is 14 amino acids. In nucleotides, the CDR3 is TGCGCCAGCAGTCAATCTTGGGGGGAAGAGACCCAGTACTTC. Its protein product is CASSQSWGEETQYF.

This clone has at least ten counts. The V gene is TRBV7-2, the J gene TRBJ1-2; 7 bases align to TRBD1. Germline loops: CDR1 SGHTA, CDR2 FQGNSA. The CDR3 is made up of 14 amino acids. J lost 7 bases, V lost 1 base, and 6 bases had no gene match. CDR3 region: CASSLDHRGGGYTF. In nucleotides, the CDR3 is TGTGCCAGCAGCTTAGACCACAGGGGTGGTGGCTACACCTTC. Complete variable domain (other parts from reference TRBV7-2 and TRBJ1-2): GAGVSQSPSNKVTEKGKDVELRCDPISGHTALYWYRQSLGQGLEFLIYFQGNSAPDKSGLPSDRFSAERTGGSVSTLTIQRTQQEDSAVYLCASSLDHRGGGYTFGSGTRLTVV.

This chain links TRBV28 with TRBJ1-5; 7 nucleotides agree with TRBD1. The J segment lost 0 bases and the V segment lost 3 bases, leaving 5 bases of the junction unmatched. This CDR3 has 16 amino acids. CDR1 and CDR2 (germline): MDHEN, SYDVKM. The DNA for the CDR3 is TGTGCCAGCAGTTTGAGAGGGACAGTTAGCAATCAGCCCCAGCATTTT. It encodes CASSLRGTVSNQPQHF.

This clone has a single count. The chain employs TRBV2 and TRBJ1-1; possibly TRBD1 for D (6 bases). Per the germline V gene, CDR1 is SNHLY and CDR2 is FYNNEI. Between the trimmed V and J ends, which lost 7 bases and 4 bases, there was a span of 10 bases. This CDR3 has 12 residues. CDR3 sequence (DNA): TGTGCCAGCAACCAGGGGTCCACTGAAGCTTTCTTT. Its protein is CASNQGSTEAFF. Supplemented by reference TRBV2 and TRBJ1-1, the full variable domain reads EPEVTQTPSHQVTQMGQEVILRCVPISNHLYFYWYRQILGQKVEFLVSFYNNEISEKSEIFDDQFSVERPDGSNFTLKIRSTKLEDSAMYFCASNQGSTEAFFGQGTRLTVV.

The rearrangement uses TRBV7-9 and TRBJ1-1; D call uncertain. The V gene lost 3 bases and the J gene lost 3 bases, with 11 bases spanning the gap. The CDR3 is 14 residues long. CDR1 is SEHNR, CDR2 FQNEAQ, per germline (reference sequence). The chain's CDR3 is CASSFSGWDTEAFF. The CDR3 bases are TGTGCCAGCAGCTTTTCAGGCTGGGACACTGAAGCTTTCTTT.